This T cell receptor beta chain was sequenced in a study of T-cell memory formation after mild COVID-19. Across the whole study: There were largely donor-specific TCR clusters.

With respect to this clonotype: Its target is unknown.

Study results and limitations: Clones that contracted clustered mainly in CM and EM if CD4+ and in EMRA if CD8+. Pre-infection memory contained some responding clones, which suggested that cross-reactive memory had joined.

MiXCR, applied by TCRdb to the 5' RACE reads, yields one record per CDR3 protein. This table has around 430,000 distinct CDR3 sequences, about 17% appearing once. This CDR3 comprises 14 residues. Germline V gene data show CDR1 as SEHNR and CDR2 as FQNEAQ (reference sequence). V was clipped by 7 bases and J by 3 bases, with 16 bases between them. The chain uses TRBV7-9 and TRBJ2-7; D is uncertain. Sequenced material: PBMCs or a T cell subset sorted from them (not recorded which). This TCR came from a man aged 18 to 30 who had mild COVID-19 (a few samples of this study predate the infection). Cell type and time point are not known. CDR3 in DNA: TGTGCCAGCACCCATTCGGGTCCCGACTACGAGCAGTACTTC. It is translated as CASTHSGPDYEQYF.